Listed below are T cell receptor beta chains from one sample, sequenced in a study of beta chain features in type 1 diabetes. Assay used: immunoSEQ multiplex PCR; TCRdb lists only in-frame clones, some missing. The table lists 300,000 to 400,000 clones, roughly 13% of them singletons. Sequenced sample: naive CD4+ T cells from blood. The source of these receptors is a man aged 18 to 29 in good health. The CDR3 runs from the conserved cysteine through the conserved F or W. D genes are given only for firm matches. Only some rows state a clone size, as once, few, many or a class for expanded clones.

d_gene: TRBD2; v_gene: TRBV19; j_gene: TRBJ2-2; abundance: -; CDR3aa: CASMIIAGATNTGELFF; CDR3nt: TGTGCCAGTATGATAATAGCGGGGGCCACGAACACCGGGGAGCTGTTTTTT
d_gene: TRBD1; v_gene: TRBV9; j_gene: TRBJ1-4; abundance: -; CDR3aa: CASSVDSGGRANEKLFF; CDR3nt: TGTGCCAGCAGCGTAGATTCAGGGGGCCGGGCTAATGAAAAACTGTTTTTT
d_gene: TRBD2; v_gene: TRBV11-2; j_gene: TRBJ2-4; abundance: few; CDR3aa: CASSRLAGGPVGIQYF; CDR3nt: TGTGCCAGCAGCCGACTAGCGGGGGGGCCGGTGGGCATTCAGTACTTC
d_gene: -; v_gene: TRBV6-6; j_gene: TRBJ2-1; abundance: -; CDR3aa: CASSQRWDSGLNEQFF; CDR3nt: TGTGCCAGCAGCCAAAGATGGGACTCCGGCCTCAATGAGCAGTTCTTC
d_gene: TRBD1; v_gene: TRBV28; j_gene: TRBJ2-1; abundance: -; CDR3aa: CASNVGQGAYNEQFF; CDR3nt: TGTGCCAGCAACGTGGGACAGGGGGCTTACAATGAGCAGTTCTTC
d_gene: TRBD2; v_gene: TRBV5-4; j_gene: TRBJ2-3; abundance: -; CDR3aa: CASSSGLAGGTDTQYF; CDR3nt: TGTGCCAGCAGCTCCGGACTAGCGGGAGGAACAGATACGCAGTATTTT
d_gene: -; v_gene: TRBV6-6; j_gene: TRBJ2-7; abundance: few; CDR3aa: CASSYRDEQYF; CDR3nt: TGTGCCAGCAGTTATCGGGACGAGCAGTACTTC
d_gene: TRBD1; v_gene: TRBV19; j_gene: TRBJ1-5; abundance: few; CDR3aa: CASSGTVNQPQHF; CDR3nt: TGTGCCAGTAGTGGGACAGTCAATCAGCCCCAGCATTTT
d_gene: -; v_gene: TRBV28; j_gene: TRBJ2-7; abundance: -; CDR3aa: CASSSGGIGEQYF; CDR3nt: TGTGCCAGCAGTTCCGGGGGAATCGGCGAGCAGTACTTC
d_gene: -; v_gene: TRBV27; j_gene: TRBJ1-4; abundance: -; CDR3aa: CASSSGLTNEKLFF; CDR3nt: TGTGCCAGCAGTTCGGGACTGACTAATGAAAAACTGTTTTTT
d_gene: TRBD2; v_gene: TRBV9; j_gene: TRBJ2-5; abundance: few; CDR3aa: CASSEGLAGGSYQETQYF; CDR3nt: TGTGCCAGCAGCGAGGGACTAGCGGGGGGTTCGTACCAAGAGACCCAGTACTTC
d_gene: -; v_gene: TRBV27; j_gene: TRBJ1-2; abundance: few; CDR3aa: CASRATGYGYTF; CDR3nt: TGTGCCAGCAGGGCGACAGGCTATGGCTACACCTTC
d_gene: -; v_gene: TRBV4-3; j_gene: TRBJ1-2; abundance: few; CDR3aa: CASSQGSRGYGYTF; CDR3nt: TGCGCCAGCAGCCAAGGGTCCCGAGGGTATGGCTACACCTTC
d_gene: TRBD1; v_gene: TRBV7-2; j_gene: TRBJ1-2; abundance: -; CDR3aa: CASSSSQGGALDGYTF; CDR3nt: TGTGCCAGCAGCTCTTCCCAAGGGGGCGCCCTTGATGGCTACACCTTC
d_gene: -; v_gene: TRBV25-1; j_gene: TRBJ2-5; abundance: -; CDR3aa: CASSDLGLEETQYF; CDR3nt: TGTGCCAGCAGTGACCTCGGACTGGAAGAGACCCAGTACTTC
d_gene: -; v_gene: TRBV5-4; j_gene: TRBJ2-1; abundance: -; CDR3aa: CASSPPRVTYNEQFF; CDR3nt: TGTGCCAGCAGCCCCCCCCGGGTTACCTACAATGAGCAGTTCTTC
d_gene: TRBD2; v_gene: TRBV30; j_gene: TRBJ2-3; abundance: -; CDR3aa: CAWSTTSGSVTDTQYF; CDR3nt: TGTGCCTGGAGTACGACTAGCGGGAGTGTTACAGATACGCAGTATTTT
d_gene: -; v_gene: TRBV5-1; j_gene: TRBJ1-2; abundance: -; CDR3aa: CASSQDGGLGTRGYTF; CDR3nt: TGCGCCAGCAGCCAGGACGGAGGATTAGGTACACGCGGCTACACCTTC
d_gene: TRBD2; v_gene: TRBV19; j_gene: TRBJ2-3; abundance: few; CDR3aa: CASRLAGDTDTQYF; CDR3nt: TGTGCCAGTCGACTAGCGGGGGACACAGATACGCAGTATTTT
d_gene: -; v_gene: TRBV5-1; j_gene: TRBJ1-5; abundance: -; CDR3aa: CASSLGTGSQPQHF; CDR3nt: TGCGCCAGCAGCTTGGGTACAGGGTCTCAGCCCCAGCATTTT
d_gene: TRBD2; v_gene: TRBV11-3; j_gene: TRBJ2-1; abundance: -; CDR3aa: CASSVSSGSYNEQFF; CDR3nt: TGTGCCAGCAGCGTCTCTAGCGGGTCCTACAATGAGCAGTTCTTC
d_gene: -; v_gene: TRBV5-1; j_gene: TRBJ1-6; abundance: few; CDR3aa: CASSVYRAGADNSPLHF; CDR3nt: TGCGCCAGCAGCGTATACCGGGCAGGGGCGGATAATTCACCCCTCCACTTT
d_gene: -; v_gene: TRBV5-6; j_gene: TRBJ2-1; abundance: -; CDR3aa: CASSLVAHPMGNEQFF; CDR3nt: TGTGCCAGCAGCTTGGTAGCACACCCCATGGGCAATGAGCAGTTCTTC
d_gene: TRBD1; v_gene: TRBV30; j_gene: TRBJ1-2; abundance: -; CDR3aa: CAWSRQGEFGYTF; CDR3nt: TGTGCCTGGAGTCGACAGGGCGAGTTTGGCTACACCTTC
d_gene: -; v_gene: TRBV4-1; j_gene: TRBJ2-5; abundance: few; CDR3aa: CASSQGWQQETQYF; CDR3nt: TGCGCCAGCAGCCAAGGATGGCAGCAAGAGACCCAGTACTTC
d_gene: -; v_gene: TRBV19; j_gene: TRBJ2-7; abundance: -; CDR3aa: CASSGGSAYEQYF; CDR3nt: TGTGCCAGTAGTGGGGGCAGTGCCTACGAGCAGTACTTC
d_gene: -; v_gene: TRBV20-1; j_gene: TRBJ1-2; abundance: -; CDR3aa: CSARFGGPTF; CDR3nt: TGCAGTGCCCGGTTCGGGGGGCCCACCTTC
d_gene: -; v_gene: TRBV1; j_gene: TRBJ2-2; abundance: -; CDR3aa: CTSSRFVSGAISVTGELFF; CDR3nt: TGCACCAGCAGCCGGTTCGTAAGCGGGGCCATTTCGGTCACCGGGGAGCTGTTTTTT
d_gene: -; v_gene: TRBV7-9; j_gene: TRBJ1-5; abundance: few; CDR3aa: CASSPGGQPQHF; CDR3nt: TGTGCCAGCAGCCCGGGGGGGCAGCCCCAGCATTTT
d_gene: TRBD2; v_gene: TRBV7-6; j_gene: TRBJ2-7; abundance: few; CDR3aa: CASSLGLAGSSYEQYF; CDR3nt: TGTGCCAGCAGCTTAGGGTTAGCGGGGAGCTCCTACGAGCAGTACTTC
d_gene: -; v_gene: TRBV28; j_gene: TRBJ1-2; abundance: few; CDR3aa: CASSLFGDGYGYTF; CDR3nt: TGTGCCAGCAGTTTATTCGGGGATGGATATGGCTACACCTTC
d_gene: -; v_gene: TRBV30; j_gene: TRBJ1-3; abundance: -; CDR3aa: CAWSRRQGSGNTIYF; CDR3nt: TGTGCCTGGAGCCGTCGTCAGGGCTCTGGAAACACCATATATTTT
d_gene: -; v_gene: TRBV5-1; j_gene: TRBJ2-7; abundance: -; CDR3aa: CASSLVGSGAYEQYF; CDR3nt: TGCGCCAGCAGCTTGGTGGGGTCGGGGGCCTACGAGCAGTACTTC
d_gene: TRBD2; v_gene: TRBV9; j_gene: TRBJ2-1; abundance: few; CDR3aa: CASSVVGRTSGYNEQFF; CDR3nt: TGTGCCAGCAGCGTAGTAGGGAGGACTAGCGGCTACAATGAGCAGTTCTTC
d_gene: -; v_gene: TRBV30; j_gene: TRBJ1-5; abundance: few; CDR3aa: CAWSGQGLNQPQHF; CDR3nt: TGTGCCTGGAGCGGGCAGGGCCTCAATCAGCCCCAGCATTTT
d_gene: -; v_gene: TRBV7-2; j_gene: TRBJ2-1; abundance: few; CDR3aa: CASTRRGGAYNEQFF; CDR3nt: TGTGCCAGCACAAGAAGGGGCGGAGCCTACAATGAGCAGTTCTTC
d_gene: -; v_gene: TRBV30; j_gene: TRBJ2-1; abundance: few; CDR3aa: CAWSVREHREQFF; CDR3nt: TGTGCCTGGAGTGTAAGGGAGCATCGCGAGCAGTTCTTC
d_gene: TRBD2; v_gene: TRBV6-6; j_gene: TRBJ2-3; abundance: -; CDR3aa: CASSYRLAGSTDTQYF; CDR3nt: TGTGCCAGCAGTTACCGGCTAGCGGGGAGCACAGATACGCAGTATTTT
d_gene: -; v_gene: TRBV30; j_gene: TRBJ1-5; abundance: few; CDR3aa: CAWREEGQPQHF; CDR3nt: TGTGCCTGGAGGGAGGAAGGTCAGCCCCAGCATTTT
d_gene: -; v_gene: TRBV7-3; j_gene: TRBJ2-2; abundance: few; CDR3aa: CASSLNQKGTGELFF; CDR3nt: TGTGCCAGCAGCTTAAACCAGAAGGGGACCGGGGAGCTGTTTTTT
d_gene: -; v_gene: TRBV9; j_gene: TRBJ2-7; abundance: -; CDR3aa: CASSPSASAYEQYF; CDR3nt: TGTGCCAGCAGCCCATCAGCAAGCGCCTACGAGCAGTACTTC
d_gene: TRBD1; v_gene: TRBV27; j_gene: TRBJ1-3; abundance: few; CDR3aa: CASRPVTGDYSGNTIYF; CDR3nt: TGTGCCAGCAGACCGGTGACAGGGGACTACTCTGGAAACACCATATATTTT
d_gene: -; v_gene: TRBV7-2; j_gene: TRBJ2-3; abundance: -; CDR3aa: CATRPSTDTQYF; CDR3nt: TGTGCCACCCGTCCTAGCACAGATACGCAGTATTTT
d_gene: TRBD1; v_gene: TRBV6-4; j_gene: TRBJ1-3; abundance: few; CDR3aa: CANSLGQGWDGGNTIYF; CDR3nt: TGTGCCAACAGTCTAGGACAGGGATGGGATGGCGGAAACACCATATATTTT
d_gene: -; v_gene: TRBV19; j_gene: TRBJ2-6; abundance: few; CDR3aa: CASSDLYRAGANVLTF; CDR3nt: TGTGCCAGTAGTGACCTGTACAGGGCCGGGGCCAACGTCCTGACTTTC
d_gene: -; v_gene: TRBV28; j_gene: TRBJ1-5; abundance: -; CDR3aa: CAIPETVSNQPQHF; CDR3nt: TGTGCCATCCCCGAAACAGTCAGCAATCAGCCCCAGCATTTT
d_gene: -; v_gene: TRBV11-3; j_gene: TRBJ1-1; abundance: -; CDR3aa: CASSLSGRTEAFF; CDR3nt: TGTGCCAGCAGCTTATCCGGCAGGACTGAAGCTTTCTTT
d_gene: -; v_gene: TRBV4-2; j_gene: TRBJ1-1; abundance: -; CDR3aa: CASSQDLFMGGRYTEAFF; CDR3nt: TGTGCCAGCAGCCAAGATCTATTCATGGGGGGTCGATACACTGAAGCTTTCTTT
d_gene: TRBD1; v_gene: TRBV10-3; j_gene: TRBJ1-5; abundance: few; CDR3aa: CATTDREGQPQHF; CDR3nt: TGTGCCACCACCGACAGGGAAGGTCAGCCCCAGCATTTT